This is a list of T cell receptor beta chains from one sample in a study of blood T cell repertoires in COVID-19. The method was immunoSEQ multiplex PCR; TCRdb's version includes in-frame clones alone and lacks a portion of them. The sample gives some 120,000 clones, 60% to 85% of which show up once; over 15% is in the top ten. Sequencing was performed on peripheral blood. The receptors here all came from an elderly man with acute or convalescent COVID-19. Each CDR3 is given with its conserved first and last residue. A D gene is named only where the DNA matches it firmly. The listing skips clone size in some rows; elsewhere it reads once, few, many or a size class.

V gene	D gene	clone size	J gene	CDR3 protein	CDR3 DNA
TRBV9	-	-	TRBJ2-2	CASSVGPGGTGELFF	TGTGCCAGCAGCGTAGGGCCAGGAGGCACCGGGGAGCTGTTTTTT
TRBV5-1	TRBD1	-	TRBJ1-2	CASSWDRVSGYTF	TGCGCCAGCAGTTGGGACAGGGTCAGCGGCTACACCTTC
TRBV4-1	TRBD1	-	TRBJ1-2	CASSKTGIYGYTF	TGCGCCAGCAGTAAGACAGGGATCTATGGCTACACCTTC
TRBV5-1	TRBD1	-	TRBJ2-1	CASSPGQASYNEQFF	TGCGCCAGCAGCCCTGGACAGGCATCCTACAATGAGCAGTTCTTC
TRBV7-9	TRBD2	-	TRBJ2-5	CASSQLAGTKETQYF	TGTGCCAGCAGCCAACTAGCGGGGACGAAAGAGACCCAGTACTTC
TRBV27	-	-	TRBJ2-2	CASSLRGGAATGELFF	TGTGCCAGCAGTTTAAGGGGGGGGGCGGCCACCGGGGAGCTGTTTTTT
TRBV11-3	TRBD2	-	TRBJ2-1	CASSLGGSSYNEQFF	TGTGCCAGCAGCCTGGGGGGGAGCTCCTACAATGAGCAGTTCTTC
TRBV6-5	TRBD1	-	TRBJ2-1	CASSYPGTGTYNEQFF	TGTGCCAGCAGTTACCCCGGGACAGGAACTTACAATGAGCAGTTCTTC
TRBV11-2	TRBD1	few	TRBJ2-2	CASSLAKGQVYGELFF	TGTGCCAGCAGCTTAGCTAAGGGACAGGTATACGGGGAGCTGTTTTTT
TRBV19	TRBD1	few	TRBJ1-2	CASGDRNYGYTF	TGTGCCAGTGGGGACAGGAACTATGGCTACACCTTC
TRBV18	-	few	TRBJ1-1	CASSPPDRMLDTEAFF	TGTGCCAGCTCACCACCGGACAGAATGTTGGACACTGAAGCTTTCTTT
TRBV7-9	TRBD1	-	TRBJ2-7	CASSLAGTGDYEQYF	TGTGCCAGCAGCTTAGCAGGGACAGGGGACTACGAGCAGTACTTC
TRBV27	-	once	TRBJ2-5	CASSFLGPRATETQYF	TGTGCCAGCAGTTTTCTAGGTCCGAGGGCTACAGAGACCCAGTACTTC
TRBV5-1	TRBD1	-	TRBJ2-7	CASMLTDRSYEQYF	TGCGCCAGCATGCTGACGGACAGGAGCTACGAGCAGTACTTC
TRBV7-8	-	-	TRBJ2-1	CASSFRVDEQFF	TGTGCCAGCAGCTTTCGGGTGGATGAGCAGTTCTTC
TRBV20-1	-	-	TRBJ2-7	CSASARGVQYF	TGCAGTGCTAGCGCCCGAGGAGTACAGTACTTC
TRBV30	TRBD1	-	TRBJ1-6	CAFTGGAYNSPLHF	TGTGCCTTCACAGGGGGCGCTTACAATTCACCCCTCCACTTT
TRBV5-5	TRBD2	few	TRBJ2-1	CASSFLRGGLYNEQFF	TGTGCCAGCAGTTTCCTCCGGGGGGGCCTATACAATGAGCAGTTCTTC
TRBV19	TRBD2	many	TRBJ2-3	CASSLWEGGTDTQYF	TGTGCCAGTAGTCTCTGGGAGGGCGGCACAGATACGCAGTATTTT
TRBV5-4	-	-	TRBJ2-1	CASSRDTSSYNEQFF	TGTGCCAGCAGCCGGGACACCAGCTCCTACAATGAGCAGTTCTTC
TRBV28	TRBD1	few	TRBJ2-1	CASSGDARGLNEQFF	TGTGCCAGCAGTGGGGATGCAAGGGGGCTGAATGAGCAGTTCTTC
TRBV5-1	-	-	TRBJ2-7	CASSSTYEQYF	TGCGCCAGCAGCTCAACCTACGAGCAGTACTTC
TRBV7-9	-	-	TRBJ1-4	CASSPALGVNEKLFF	TGTGCCAGCAGCCCGGCCTTGGGAGTTAATGAAAAACTGTTTTTT
TRBV19	TRBD1	-	TRBJ2-6	CASSRQGGLSGANVLTF	TGTGCCAGTTCTCGACAGGGGGGCCTCTCTGGGGCCAACGTCCTGACTTTC
TRBV2	-	-	TRBJ1-2	CASIRALNYGYTF	TGTGCCAGCATCAGGGCCCTTAACTATGGCTACACCTTC
TRBV28	TRBD1	-	TRBJ1-6	CASRPGQGGSPLHF	TGTGCCAGCAGACCGGGACAGGGTGGCTCACCCCTCCACTTT
TRBV2	-	few	TRBJ1-6	CASSEQGRATSPLHF	TGTGCCAGCAGTGAACAGGGAAGGGCAACGTCACCCCTCCACTTT
TRBV11-2	TRBD1	-	TRBJ2-7	CASSTKDRGYEQYF	TGTGCCAGCAGCACAAAGGACAGGGGCTACGAGCAGTACTTC